What follows are 24 T cell receptor beta chains derived from one specimen sequenced in a study of blood T cell repertoires in COVID-19 (dated by TCRdb to the early 2020s). The library was produced with the immunoSEQ multiplex PCR assay. TCRdb limited this immuneACCESS table to in-frame rearrangements with V and J called. A share of clones is missing; checked studies link under half to unresolved V genes, and the rest is unexplained. The sample profile shows just under 90,000 clones; 88% of them were found once. The ten largest clones take up around 3% of the sample. Sequenced sample: peripheral blood. These receptors originate from an elderly woman with acute or convalescent COVID-19.

Remarks on this clone: Distinct nucleotide sequences in the sample also encode this CDR3. The DNA for the CDR3 is TGTGCCAGCAGCTTAGGCAGGAGCAATCAGCCCCAGCATTTT. Translation: CASSLGRSNQPQHF. The J gene is TRBJ1-5, the V gene TRBV7-2; D unresolved. This CDR3 spans 14 amino acids. CDR1 is SGHTA and CDR2 is FQGNSA in the germline V gene. V lost 1 base to trimming and J lost 1 base, with 5 bases between them.

The J gene is TRBJ2-1, the V gene TRBV6-2 or TRBV6-3; 13 nucleotides match TRBD2. Germline values: CDR1 MNHEY, CDR2 SVGEGT. Losses at the gene ends were 0 bases for V and 4 bases for J; bases not matched to a gene: 9. This CDR3 contains 19 residues. This CDR3 is CASSYSGTSGIGTYNEQFF. In nucleotides, the CDR3 is TGTGCCAGCAGTTACTCTGGGACTAGCGGGATAGGGACTTACAATGAGCAGTTCTTC.

The chain uses TRBV7-2 and TRBJ2-5, with D perhaps TRBD1 (5 bases). Germline values: CDR1 SGHTA, CDR2 FQGNSA. The CDR3 sequence is 14 residues long. Trimming stripped 0 bases from V and 3 bases from J, with 8 bases between. CDR3 nucleotides: TGTGCCAGCAGCTTAGCACAGGTGAAAGAGACCCAGTACTTC. It is translated as CASSLAQVKETQYF.

The V call is TRBV7-2, the J call TRBJ1-1; D remains unclear. The CDR3 length is 14 residues. Trimming cost V 1 base and J 1 base, with 7 bases left between them. Per germline, CDR1 SGHTA and CDR2 FQGNSA. This chain's CDR3 is CASSLDPGNTEAFF. For the CDR3, the DNA is TGTGCCAGCAGCTTAGATCCGGGGAACACTGAAGCTTTCTTT.

The chain has TRBV18 and TRBJ2-1; no definite D call. The V end lost 4 bases, the J end lost 2 bases, and 9 bases lay between the germline ends. The CDR3 loop spans 14 amino acids. In germline, CDR1 is KGHSH, CDR2 LQKENI. DNA for the CDR3: TGTGCCAGCTCACTCACTCAAACCTACAATGAGCAGTTCTTC. Amino acids: CASSLTQTYNEQFF.

The rearrangement links TRBV25-1 to TRBJ1-6; 9 bases fit TRBD1. The CDR3 is 14 amino acids. Per the germline V gene, CDR1 is MGHDK and CDR2 is SYGVNS. The J segment lost 8 bases and the V segment lost 5 bases, leaving 4 bases of the junction unmatched. CDR3 sequence: CASSLGQGYSPLHF. Here the CDR3 DNA reads TGTGCCAGCAGTCTGGGACAGGGTTATTCACCCCTCCACTTT. The variable domain in full, completed from reference TRBV25-1 and TRBJ1-6, reads EADIYQTPRYLVIGTGKKITLECSQTMGHDKMYWYQQDPGMELHLIHYSYGVNSTEKGDLSSESTVSRIRTEHFPLTLESARPSHTSQYLCASSLGQGYSPLHFGNGTRLTVT.

The chain combines TRBV29-1 with TRBJ2-1; 11 nucleotides line up with TRBD1. Per germline, CDR1 SQVTM and CDR2 ANQGSEA. J gave up 6 bases and V 6 bases, and 16 bases lay outside the gene matches. The CDR3 loop spans 17 amino acids. CDR3 in DNA: TGCAGCGTCCGCCAGCCCCCCGGGACAGGGGGTTTCAATGAGCAGTTCTTC. This gives the protein CSVRQPPGTGGFNEQFF.

The chain links TRBV28 to TRBJ2-1; unclear D gene. Germline V gene sequence: CDR1 MDHEN, CDR2 SYDVKM. The length of the CDR3 is 15 residues. Deletions cut 3 bases from V and 4 bases from J, with 13 bases between. The CDR3 sequence is CASSFTPHTYNEQFF. CDR3 in DNA: TGTGCCAGCAGTTTCACCCCCCATACATACAATGAGCAGTTCTTC.

The genes are TRBV4-2 and TRBJ2-6, with 9 bases matching TRBD1. Losses at the gene ends were 2 bases for V and 0 bases for J; bases not matched to a gene: 17. Germline assignment: CDR1 LGHNA and CDR2 YNFKEQ. CDR3 length: 22 amino acids. CDR3 sequence (DNA): TGTGCCAGCAGCCAAAAACGGGACAGGGTCTCGGATTGGGTCTCTGGGGCCAACGTCCTGACTTTC. This codes for CASSQKRDRVSDWVSGANVLTF.

This clone was detected only once. The chain combines TRBV19 with TRBJ1-2; no firm D call. Germline lookup yields CDR1 LNHDA and CDR2 SQIVND (reference sequence). The CDR3 runs to 14 residues. V was cut by 3 bases and J by 8 bases, with 16 bases left in between. The CDR3 coding sequence is TGTGCCAGTAGTATTCTCCGGGGTGTTATCGGCTACACCTTC. This translates into CASSILRGVIGYTF. Complete variable domain (other parts from reference TRBV19 and TRBJ1-2): DGGITQSPKYLFRKEGQNVTLSCEQNLNHDAMYWYRQDPGQGLRLIYYSQIVNDFQKGDIAEGYSVSREKKESFPLTVTSAQKNPTAFYLCASSILRGVIGYTFGSGTRLTVV.

The chain has TRBV5-4 and TRBJ2-1, with TRBD2 matching 12 bases. The CDR3 sequence is 17 residues long. After removal of 2 bases from V and 0 bases from J, the junction contained 3 bases not matched to a gene. The germline V gene encodes CDR1 SGHNT and CDR2 YYREEE (reference sequence). CDR3: CASSLRTSGASYNEQFF. In DNA, the CDR3 is TGTGCCAGCAGCTTACGGACTAGCGGGGCCTCCTACAATGAGCAGTTCTTC.

The chain joins TRBV6-1 to TRBJ1-5; D is ambiguous. This CDR3 contains 15 residues. Germline CDR1 MNHNS, CDR2 SASEGT. The V gene lost 0 bases and the J gene lost 3 bases, with 9 bases spanning the gap. The CDR3 DNA sequence: TGTGCCAGCAGTGAAGCGGGAGGTACCAATCAGCCCCAGCATTTT. Protein product: CASSEAGGTNQPQHF.

V and J are TRBV7-9 and TRBJ2-5; 7 nucleotides match TRBD1. The CDR3 totals 13 residues. V shed 5 bases and J 7 bases; nucleotides not matched to a gene: 7. Germline-derived CDR1 and CDR2 are SEHNR and FQNEAQ (reference sequence). Here the CDR3 DNA reads TGTGCCAGCAGCCCCGGACAGGCTCGGACCCAGTACTTC. Its translation: CASSPGQARTQYF. Full variable domain (missing parts from reference TRBV7-9 and TRBJ2-5): DTGVSQNPRHKITKRGQNVTFRCDPISEHNRLYWYRQTLGQGPEFLTYFQNEAQLEKSRLLSDRFSAERPKGSFSTLEIQRTEQGDSAMYLCASSPGQARTQYFGPGTRLLVL.

V gene TRBV28 combines with J gene TRBJ2-1; TRBD1 is a possible D gene (5 bases). The V end lost 7 bases, the J end lost 8 bases, and 21 bases lay between the germline ends. Germline-derived CDR1 and CDR2 are MDHEN and SYDVKM. This CDR3 has 15 residues. The CDR3 DNA reads TGTGCCAGCAACCAGGGCCCTAAGTTCGATGATGAGCAGTTCTTC. Protein: CASNQGPKFDDEQFF.

The gene calls are TRBV6-2 or TRBV6-3 and TRBJ1-2; D gene unclear. Trimming pared 4 bases from V and 3 bases from J, leaving 15 bases between. CDR1 is MNHEY, CDR2 SVGEGT, per germline. The CDR3 extends over 15 amino acids. CDR3 nucleotides: TGTGCCAGCAGTTTTCCCTCGGGAGGGCACTATGGCTACACCTTC. Protein sequence: CASSFPSGGHYGYTF.

The genes are TRBV5-1 and TRBJ1-6; 9 bases line up with TRBD1. J gave up 5 bases and V 5 bases, and 5 bases lay outside the gene matches. Germline lookup yields CDR1 SGHRS and CDR2 YFSETQ. The length of the CDR3 is 15 residues. The CDR3 region is CASRFTGGHNSPLHF. The CDR3 DNA reads as TGCGCCAGCAGATTTACAGGGGGCCATAATTCACCCCTCCACTTT.

The chain links TRBV5-8 to TRBJ2-2; tentatively, D is TRBD1 (6 bases). There are 15 residues in the CDR3. Trimming shortened V by 3 bases and J by 3 bases, and 12 bases separated the two germline ends. In germline, CDR1 is SGHTS, CDR2 YDEGEE. The CDR3 reads CASSSRGQDTGELFF. The DNA of the CDR3 is TGTGCCAGCAGCTCCAGGGGCCAGGACACCGGGGAGCTGTTTTTT.

The chain links TRBV7-9 to TRBJ1-2; TRBD1 matches 7 bases. There are 16 residues in the CDR3. The germline V gene has CDR1 SEHNR and CDR2 FQNEAQ (reference sequence). Losses at the gene ends were 6 bases for V and 6 bases for J; bases not matched to a gene: 16. CDR3: CASRNPGRQGRDGYTF. The CDR3 DNA sequence: TGTGCCAGCAGAAACCCCGGGAGACAGGGTAGGGATGGCTACACCTTC.

The chain links TRBV27 to TRBJ2-3; TRBD2 aligns across 9 bases. Trimming at V came to 7 bases and at J to 2 bases, leaving 4 bases not matched to a gene. Germline CDR1 MNHEY, CDR2 SMNVEV (reference sequence). The CDR3 is made up of 14 amino acids. In nucleotides, the CDR3 is TGTGCCAGCACCGGGACTAGCTTCACAGATACGCAGTATTTT. Residues: CASTGTSFTDTQYF.

This chain links TRBV4-2 with TRBJ2-2, with D maybe TRBD1 (6 bases). Germline CDR1 reads LGHNA; CDR2 reads YNFKEQ. Deletions cut 3 bases from V and 8 bases from J, with 13 bases between. The CDR3 sequence is 14 residues long. The CDR3 nucleotides are TGTGCCAGCAGCCAGAGGGGGTGGGCAGGGGAGCTGTTTTTT. Translated, it gives CASSQRGWAGELFF.

This clone was seen a single time. V usage is TRBV28 and J usage is TRBJ2-7, with 9 bases matching TRBD1. This CDR3 spans 15 amino acids. V lost 4 bases to trimming and J lost 4 bases; unmatched junction nucleotides: 8. Germline CDR1 MDHEN, CDR2 SYDVKM. The CDR3 coding sequence is TGTGCCAGCAGTTCCCTACAGGGGGCAAGGTACGAGCAGTACTTC. It encodes CASSSLQGARYEQYF. The complete variable domain, with remaining parts taken from reference TRBV28 and TRBJ2-7, reads DVKVTQSSRYLVKRTGEKVFLECVQDMDHENMFWYRQDPGLGLRLIYFSYDVKMKEKGDIPEGYSVSREKKERFSLILESASTNQTSMYLCASSSLQGARYEQYFGPGTRLTVT.

The chain's CDR3 is CASSQEFGENEQFF. DNA of the CDR3: TGCGCCAGCAGCCAAGAATTTGGAGAAAATGAGCAGTTCTTC. The rearrangement uses TRBV4-3 and TRBJ2-1; D gene unclear. V was shortened by 0 bases and J by 7 bases, with 10 bases between the two germline ends. The CDR3 spans 14 residues. The germline CDR1 and CDR2 sequences are LGHNA and YSLEER.

V is TRBV4-1 and J is TRBJ2-1, with 9 bases matching TRBD2. Trimming removed 4 bases from V and 8 bases from J; junction bases left unmatched: 3. Germline CDR1 MGHRA, CDR2 YSYEKL. This CDR3 is 13 amino acids long. The CDR3 DNA reads TGCGCCAGCAGCCGCGGGAGGGGGGATGAGCAGTTCTTC. Encoded protein: CASSRGRGDEQFF.

The V and J genes are TRBV9 and TRBJ2-2; D is unclear. The V and J ends lost 0 bases and 3 bases respectively, with 9 bases between them. The CDR3 is made up of 15 amino acids. The V gene's germline CDR1 is SGDLS and CDR2 YYNGEE. CDR3 protein: CASSVAGTHTGELFF. DNA for the CDR3: TGTGCCAGCAGCGTAGCAGGTACCCACACCGGGGAGCTGTTTTTT.